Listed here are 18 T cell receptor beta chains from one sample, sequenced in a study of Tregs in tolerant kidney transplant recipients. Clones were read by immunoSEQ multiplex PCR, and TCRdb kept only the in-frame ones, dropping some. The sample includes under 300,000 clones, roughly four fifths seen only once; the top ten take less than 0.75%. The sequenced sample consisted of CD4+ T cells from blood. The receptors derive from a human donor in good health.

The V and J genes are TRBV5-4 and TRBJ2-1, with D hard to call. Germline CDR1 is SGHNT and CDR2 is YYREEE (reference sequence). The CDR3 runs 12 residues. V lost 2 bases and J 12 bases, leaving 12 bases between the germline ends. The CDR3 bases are TGTGCCAGCAGCTTCTTTCCCGAGCGGCAGTTCTTC. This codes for CASSFFPERQFF.

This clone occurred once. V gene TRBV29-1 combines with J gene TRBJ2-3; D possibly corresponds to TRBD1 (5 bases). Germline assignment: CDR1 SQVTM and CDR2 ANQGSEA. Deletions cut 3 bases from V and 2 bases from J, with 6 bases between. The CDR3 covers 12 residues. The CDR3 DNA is TGCAGCGTTGAGACAGCCACAGATACGCAGTATTTT. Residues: CSVETATDTQYF.

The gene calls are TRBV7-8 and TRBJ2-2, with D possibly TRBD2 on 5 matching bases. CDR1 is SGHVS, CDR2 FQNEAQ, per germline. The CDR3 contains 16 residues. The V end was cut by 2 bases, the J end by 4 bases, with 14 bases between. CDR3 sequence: CASSLKALGFTGELFF. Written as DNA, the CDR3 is TGTGCCAGCAGCTTAAAGGCACTAGGGTTCACCGGGGAGCTGTTTTTT. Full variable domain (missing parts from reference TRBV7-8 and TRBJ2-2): GAGVSQSPRYKVAKRGQDVALRCDPISGHVSLFWYQQALGQGPEFLTYFQNEAQLDKSGLPSDRFFAERPEGSVSTLKIQRTQQEDSAVYLCASSLKALGFTGELFFGEGSRLTVL.

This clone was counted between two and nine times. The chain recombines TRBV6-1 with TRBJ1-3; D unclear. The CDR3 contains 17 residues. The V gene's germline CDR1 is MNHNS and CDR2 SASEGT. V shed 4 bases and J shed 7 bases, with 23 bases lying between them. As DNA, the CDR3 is TGTGCCAGCAGTGCTATACTGCGGACCGCATCGGGCAACACCATATATTTT. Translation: CASSAILRTASGNTIYF.

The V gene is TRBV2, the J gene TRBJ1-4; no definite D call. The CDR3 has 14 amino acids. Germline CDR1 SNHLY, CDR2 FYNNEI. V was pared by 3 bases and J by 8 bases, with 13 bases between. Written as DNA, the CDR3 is TGTGCCAGCAGTGATTCCCGGGTAGGGGAAAAACTGTTTTTT. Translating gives CASSDSRVGEKLFF.

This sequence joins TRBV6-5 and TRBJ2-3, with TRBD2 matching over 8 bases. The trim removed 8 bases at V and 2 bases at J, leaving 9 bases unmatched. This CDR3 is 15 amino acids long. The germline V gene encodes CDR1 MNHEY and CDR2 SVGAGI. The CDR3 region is CASSSQRGYTDTQYF. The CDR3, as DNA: TGTGCCAGCTCGAGTCAGCGGGGGTACACAGATACGCAGTATTTT.

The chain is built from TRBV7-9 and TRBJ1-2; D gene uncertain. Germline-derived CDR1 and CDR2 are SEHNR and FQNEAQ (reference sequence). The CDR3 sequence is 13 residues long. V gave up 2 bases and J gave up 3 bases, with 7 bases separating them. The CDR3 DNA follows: TGTGCCAGCAGCTTACTACCGTACTATGGCTACACCTTC. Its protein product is CASSLLPYYGYTF.

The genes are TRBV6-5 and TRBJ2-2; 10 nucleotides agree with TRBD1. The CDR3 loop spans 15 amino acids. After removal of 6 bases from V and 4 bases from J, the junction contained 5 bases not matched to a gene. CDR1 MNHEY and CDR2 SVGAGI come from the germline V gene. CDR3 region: CASSLDRGTTGELFF. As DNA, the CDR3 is TGTGCCAGCAGCTTGGACAGGGGGACCACCGGGGAGCTGTTTTTT.

CDR3 DNA: TGTGCCAGCAGTTCGGGAGGGGGTGGTGGCTATGGCTACACCTTC. Translating it yields CASSSGGGGGYGYTF. The V gene is TRBV6-6, the J gene TRBJ1-2; tentative D call: TRBD1 (6 bases). Germline V lookup: CDR1 MNHNY, CDR2 SVGAGI (reference sequence). This CDR3 has 15 amino acids. Deletions cut 4 bases from V and 4 bases from J, with 16 bases between.

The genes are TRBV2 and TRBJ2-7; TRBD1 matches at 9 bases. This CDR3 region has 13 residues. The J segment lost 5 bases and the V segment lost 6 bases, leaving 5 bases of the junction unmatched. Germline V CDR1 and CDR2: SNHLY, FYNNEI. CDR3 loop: CASRETGGHEQYF. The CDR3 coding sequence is TGTGCCAGCAGAGAAACAGGGGGCCACGAGCAGTACTTC.

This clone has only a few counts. CDR3 nucleotide sequence: TGTGCCAGCAGTTTAAATTACCACTATGGCTACACCTTC. It is translated as CASSLNYHYGYTF. This chain joins TRBV27 and TRBJ1-2, with unresolved D. V dropped 2 bases and J dropped 3 bases, with 7 bases sitting between them. CDR1 and CDR2 from the germline V gene are MNHEY and SMNVEV (reference sequence). The CDR3 is 13 residues long.

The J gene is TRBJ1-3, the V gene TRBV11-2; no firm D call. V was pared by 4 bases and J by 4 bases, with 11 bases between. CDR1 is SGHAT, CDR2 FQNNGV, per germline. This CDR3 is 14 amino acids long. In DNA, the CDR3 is TGTGCCAGCAGCTCCCTCCCGGGAGGAAACACCATATATTTT. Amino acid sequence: CASSSLPGGNTIYF.

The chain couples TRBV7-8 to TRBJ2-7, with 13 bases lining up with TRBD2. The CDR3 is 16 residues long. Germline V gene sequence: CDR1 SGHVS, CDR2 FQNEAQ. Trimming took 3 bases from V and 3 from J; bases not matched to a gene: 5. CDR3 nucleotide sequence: TGTGCCAGCAGCTTTCAGGGGACTAGCGGGATCTACGAGCAGTACTTC. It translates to CASSFQGTSGIYEQYF.

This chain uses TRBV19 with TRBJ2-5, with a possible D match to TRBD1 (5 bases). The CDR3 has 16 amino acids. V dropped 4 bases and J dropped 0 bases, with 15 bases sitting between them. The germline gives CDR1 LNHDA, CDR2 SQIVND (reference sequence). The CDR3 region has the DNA TGTGCCAGTAGTACTTCTTGGACACCATACCAAGAGACCCAGTACTTC. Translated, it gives CASSTSWTPYQETQYF.

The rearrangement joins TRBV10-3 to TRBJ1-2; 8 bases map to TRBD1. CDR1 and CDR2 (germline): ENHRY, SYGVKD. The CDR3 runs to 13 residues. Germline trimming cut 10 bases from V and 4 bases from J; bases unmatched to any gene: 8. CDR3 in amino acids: CATGQGPGYGYTF. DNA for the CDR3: TGTGCCACCGGACAGGGACCCGGCTATGGCTACACCTTC.

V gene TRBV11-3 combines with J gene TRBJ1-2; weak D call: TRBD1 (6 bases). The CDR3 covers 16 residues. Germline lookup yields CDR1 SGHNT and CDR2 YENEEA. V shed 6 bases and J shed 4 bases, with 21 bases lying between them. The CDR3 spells CASSGGQGQQGYGYTF. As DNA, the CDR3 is TGTGCCAGCAGTGGGGGGCAGGGCCAGCAGGGCTATGGCTACACCTTC.

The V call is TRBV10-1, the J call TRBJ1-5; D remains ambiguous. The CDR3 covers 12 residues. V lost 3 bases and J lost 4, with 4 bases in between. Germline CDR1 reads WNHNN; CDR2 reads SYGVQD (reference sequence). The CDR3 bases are TGCGCCAGCAGTGAAACGAATCAGCCCCAGCATTTT. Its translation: CASSETNQPQHF.

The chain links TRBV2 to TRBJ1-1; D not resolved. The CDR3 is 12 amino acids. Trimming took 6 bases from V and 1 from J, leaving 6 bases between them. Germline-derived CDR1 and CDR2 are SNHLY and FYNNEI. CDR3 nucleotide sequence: TGTGCCAGCAGGGCTCCGAACACTGAAGCTTTCTTT. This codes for CASRAPNTEAFF. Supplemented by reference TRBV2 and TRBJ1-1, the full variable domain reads EPEVTQTPSHQVTQMGQEVILRCVPISNHLYFYWYRQILGQKVEFLVSFYNNEISEKSEIFDDQFSVERPDGSNFTLKIRSTKLEDSAMYFCASRAPNTEAFFGQGTRLTVV.